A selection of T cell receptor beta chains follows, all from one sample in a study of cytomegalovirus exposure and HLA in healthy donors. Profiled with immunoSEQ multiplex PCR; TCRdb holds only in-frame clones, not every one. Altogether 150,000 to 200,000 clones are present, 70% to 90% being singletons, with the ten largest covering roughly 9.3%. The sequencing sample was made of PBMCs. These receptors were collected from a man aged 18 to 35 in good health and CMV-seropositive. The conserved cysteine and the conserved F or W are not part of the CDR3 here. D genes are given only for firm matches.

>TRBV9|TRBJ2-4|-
ASSDLSRGSQY
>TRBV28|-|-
ASSLPHSYAYEQY
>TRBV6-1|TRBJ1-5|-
ASSAEGTYSNQPQH
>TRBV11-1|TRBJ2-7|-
ASSLAGAGNEQY
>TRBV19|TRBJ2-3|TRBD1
ASSIQTGGYVTQY
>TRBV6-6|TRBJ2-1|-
ASSWDTYNEQF
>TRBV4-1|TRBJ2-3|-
ASSQDRTSTDTQY
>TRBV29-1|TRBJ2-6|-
SVSVSGANVLT
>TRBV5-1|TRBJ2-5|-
ASTRAVQETQY
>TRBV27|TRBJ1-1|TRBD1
ASSLHPGQGSTEAF
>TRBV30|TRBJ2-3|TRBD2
AWSVGAGATDTQY
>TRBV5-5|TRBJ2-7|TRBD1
ASSQKGTGYQVEY
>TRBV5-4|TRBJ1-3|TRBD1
ASSLKGATGNTIY
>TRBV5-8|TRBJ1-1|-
ASSLVRGTEAF
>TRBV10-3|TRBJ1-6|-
AISDPGSSYNSPLH
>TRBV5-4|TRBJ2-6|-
ASSPRGTGSSGANVLT
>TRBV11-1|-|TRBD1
ASSPGQGGEQY
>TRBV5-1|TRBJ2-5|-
ASSLVGGDEWGETQY
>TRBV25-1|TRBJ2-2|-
ASSEGGAQDTGELF
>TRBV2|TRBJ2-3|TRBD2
ASRSRPTSGRTDTQY
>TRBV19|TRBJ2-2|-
ASSIGTGYTGELF
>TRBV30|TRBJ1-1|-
ASYPGTEAF
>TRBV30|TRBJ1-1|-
AWSAEQGYTEAF
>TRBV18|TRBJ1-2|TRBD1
ASSPGTDSLYGYT
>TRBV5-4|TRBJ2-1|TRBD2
ASSLGLAGGHEQF
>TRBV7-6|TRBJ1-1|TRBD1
ASSPGTGGHLGNTEAF
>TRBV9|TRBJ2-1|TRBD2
ASSPRPPSGVYNEQF
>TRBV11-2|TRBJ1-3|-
ASLPGRGHSSGNTIY
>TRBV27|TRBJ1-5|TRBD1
ASSSRLGTGKQPQH
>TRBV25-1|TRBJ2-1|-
ASSEADKYRNEQF
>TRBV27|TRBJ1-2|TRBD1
ASSSGTGTYGYT
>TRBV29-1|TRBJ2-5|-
SVETGPETQY
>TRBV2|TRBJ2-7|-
ASKRQAHEQY
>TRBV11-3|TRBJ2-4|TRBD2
ASSGGLAGGLQGKNIQY
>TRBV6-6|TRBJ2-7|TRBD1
ASSLRTGGYEQY
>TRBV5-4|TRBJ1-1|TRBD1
ASSWRGQAEAF
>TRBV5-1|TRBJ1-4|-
ASSADSTNEKLF
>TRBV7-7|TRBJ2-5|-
ASSLGGAREETQY
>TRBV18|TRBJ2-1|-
ASSLYGHIDEQF